A single T cell receptor (beta chain) is shown here with its context. No antigen is known for it. Losses at the gene ends were 6 bases for V and 3 bases for J; bases not matched to a gene: 10. This CDR3 spans 15 amino acids. Per germline, CDR1 KGHSH and CDR2 LQKENI. This sample was included in a study of shared clonotypes between healthy human individuals. Findings of the study overall: On the whole, naive subsets had larger estimated richness than memory subsets had.

Profiled with immunoSEQ multiplex PCR; TCRdb holds only in-frame clones, not every one. The sample yields about 120,000 clones, 68% seen once. The sample taken for sequencing was memory CD8+ T cells sorted from blood. Subset meaning: CD45RO+ cells pooled with CCR7-negative TemRA cells. The chain links TRBV18 to TRBJ2-7; TRBD1 agrees at 8 bases. The receptor was derived from a woman under 40 in good health. CDR3 protein: CASSQDRVVFYEQYF. The CDR3 DNA is TGTGCCAGCTCGCAGGACAGGGTAGTATTCTACGAGCAGTACTTC.